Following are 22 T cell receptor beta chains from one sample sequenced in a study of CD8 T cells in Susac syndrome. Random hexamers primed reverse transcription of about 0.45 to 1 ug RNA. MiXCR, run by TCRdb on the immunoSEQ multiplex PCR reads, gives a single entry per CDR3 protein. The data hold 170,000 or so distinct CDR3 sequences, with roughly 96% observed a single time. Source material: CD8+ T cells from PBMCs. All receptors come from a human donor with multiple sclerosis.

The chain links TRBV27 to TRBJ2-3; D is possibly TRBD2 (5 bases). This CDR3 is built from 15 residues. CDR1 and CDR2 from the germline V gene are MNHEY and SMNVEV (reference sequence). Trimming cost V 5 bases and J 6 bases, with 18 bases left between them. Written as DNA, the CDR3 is TGTGCCAGCAGTGCCCTGGCGGAGGAAGGGGATACGCAGTATTTT. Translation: CASSALAEEGDTQYF.

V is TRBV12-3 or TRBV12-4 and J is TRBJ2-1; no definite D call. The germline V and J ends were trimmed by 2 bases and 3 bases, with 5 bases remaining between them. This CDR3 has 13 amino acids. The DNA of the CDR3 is TGTGCCAGCAGTTTAACTCTCTACAATGAGCAGTTCTTC. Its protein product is CASSLTLYNEQFF.

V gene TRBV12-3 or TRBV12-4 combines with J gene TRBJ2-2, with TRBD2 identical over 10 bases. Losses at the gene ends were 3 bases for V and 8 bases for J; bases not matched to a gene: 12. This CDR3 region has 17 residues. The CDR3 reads CASSFTGLATLWGELFF. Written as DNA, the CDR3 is TGTGCCAGCAGTTTCACGGGACTAGCGACTTTGTGGGGGGAGCTGTTTTTT.

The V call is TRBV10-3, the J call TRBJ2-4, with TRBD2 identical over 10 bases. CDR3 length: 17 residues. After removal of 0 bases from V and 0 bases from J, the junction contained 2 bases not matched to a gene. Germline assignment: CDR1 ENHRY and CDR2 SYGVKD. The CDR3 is CAISESLAGGAKNIQYF. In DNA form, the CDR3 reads TGTGCCATCAGTGAGTCGTTAGCGGGAGGAGCCAAAAACATTCAGTACTTC.

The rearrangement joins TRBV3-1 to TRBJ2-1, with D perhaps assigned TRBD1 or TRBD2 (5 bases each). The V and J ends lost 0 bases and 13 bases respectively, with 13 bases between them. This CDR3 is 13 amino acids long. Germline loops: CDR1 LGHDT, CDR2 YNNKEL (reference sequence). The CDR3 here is CASSQDLQGDQFF. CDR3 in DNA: TGTGCCAGCAGCCAAGATCTTCAGGGAGACCAGTTCTTC.

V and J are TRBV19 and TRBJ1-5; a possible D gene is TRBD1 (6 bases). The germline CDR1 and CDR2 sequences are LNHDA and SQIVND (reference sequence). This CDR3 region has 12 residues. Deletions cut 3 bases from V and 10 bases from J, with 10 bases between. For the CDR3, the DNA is TGTGCCAGTAGTATCGGGGGGACACCCCAGCATTTT. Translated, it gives CASSIGGTPQHF.

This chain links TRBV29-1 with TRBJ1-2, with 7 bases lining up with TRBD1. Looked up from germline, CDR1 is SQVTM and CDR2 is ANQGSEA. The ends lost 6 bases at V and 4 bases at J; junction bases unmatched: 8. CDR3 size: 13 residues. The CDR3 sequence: CSVPDREGYGYTF. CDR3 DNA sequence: TGCAGCGTCCCTGACAGGGAGGGCTATGGCTACACCTTC.

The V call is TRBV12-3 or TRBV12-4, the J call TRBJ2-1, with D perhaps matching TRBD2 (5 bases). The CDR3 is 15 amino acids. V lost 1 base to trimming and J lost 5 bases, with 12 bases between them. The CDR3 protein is CASSLDWQRNNEQFF. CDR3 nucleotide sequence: TGTGCCAGCAGTTTAGATTGGCAGCGGAACAATGAGCAGTTCTTC.

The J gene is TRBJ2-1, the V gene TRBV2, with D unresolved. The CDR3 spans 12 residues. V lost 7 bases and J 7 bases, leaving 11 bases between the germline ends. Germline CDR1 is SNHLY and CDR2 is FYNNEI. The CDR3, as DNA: TGTGCCAGCATGGGTCGGTGGAATGAGCAGTTCTTC. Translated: CASMGRWNEQFF.

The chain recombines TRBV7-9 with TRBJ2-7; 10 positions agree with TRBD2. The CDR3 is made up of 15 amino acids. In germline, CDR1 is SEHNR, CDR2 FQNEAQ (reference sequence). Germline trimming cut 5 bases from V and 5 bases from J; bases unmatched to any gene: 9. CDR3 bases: TGTGCCAGCAGCAAGCGGGAGGGAAGTGGAGACGAGCAGTACTTC. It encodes CASSKREGSGDEQYF.

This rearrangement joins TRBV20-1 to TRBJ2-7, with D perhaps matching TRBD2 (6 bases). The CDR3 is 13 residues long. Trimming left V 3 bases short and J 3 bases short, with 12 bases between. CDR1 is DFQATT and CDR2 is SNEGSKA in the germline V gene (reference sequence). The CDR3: CSARGRTVYEQYF. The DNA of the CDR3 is TGCAGTGCTAGGGGGAGGACGGTCTACGAGCAGTACTTC.

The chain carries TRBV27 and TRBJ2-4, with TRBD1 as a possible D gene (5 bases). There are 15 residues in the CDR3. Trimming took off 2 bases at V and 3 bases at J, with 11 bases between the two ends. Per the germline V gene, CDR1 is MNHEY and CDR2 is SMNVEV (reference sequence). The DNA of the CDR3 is TGTGCCAGCAGTTTACTTCGACAGTTCAAAAACATTCAGTACTTC. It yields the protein CASSLLRQFKNIQYF.

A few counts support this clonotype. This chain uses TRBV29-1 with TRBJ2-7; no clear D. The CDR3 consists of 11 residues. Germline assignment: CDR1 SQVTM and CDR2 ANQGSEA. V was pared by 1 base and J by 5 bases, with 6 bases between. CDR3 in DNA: TGCAGCGTTGAAGGAGGTCACGAGCAGTACTTC. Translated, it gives CSVEGGHEQYF.

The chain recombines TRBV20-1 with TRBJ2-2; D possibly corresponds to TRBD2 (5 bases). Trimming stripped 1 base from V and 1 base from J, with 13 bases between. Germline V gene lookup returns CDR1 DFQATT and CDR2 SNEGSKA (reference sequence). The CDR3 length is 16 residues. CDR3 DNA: TGCAGTGCTAGAGTTGGCGCGGGTGGGAACACCGGGGAGCTGTTTTTT. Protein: CSARVGAGGNTGELFF.

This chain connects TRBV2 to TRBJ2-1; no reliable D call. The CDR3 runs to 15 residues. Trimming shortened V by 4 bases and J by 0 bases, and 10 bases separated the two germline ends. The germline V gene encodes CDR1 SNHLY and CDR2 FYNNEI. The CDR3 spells CASSGRANSYNEQFF. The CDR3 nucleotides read TGTGCCAGCAGTGGTAGGGCTAACTCCTACAATGAGCAGTTCTTC.

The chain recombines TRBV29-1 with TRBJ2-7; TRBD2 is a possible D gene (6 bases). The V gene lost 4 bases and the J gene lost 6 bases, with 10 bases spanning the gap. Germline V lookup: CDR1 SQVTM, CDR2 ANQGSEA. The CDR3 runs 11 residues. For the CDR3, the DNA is TGCAGCGTTGCGGGGGACGGCGAGCAGTACTTC. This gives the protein CSVAGDGEQYF.

The CDR3, as DNA: TGTGCCAGCAGGGGACAGGGGGCTACTGCTTTCTTT. Encoded protein: CASRGQGATAFF. V is TRBV27 and J is TRBJ1-1; 12 positions agree with TRBD1. CDR1 and CDR2 from the germline V gene are MNHEY and SMNVEV (reference sequence). J lost 11 bases, V lost 6 bases, and 4 bases had no gene match. The CDR3 runs 12 residues.

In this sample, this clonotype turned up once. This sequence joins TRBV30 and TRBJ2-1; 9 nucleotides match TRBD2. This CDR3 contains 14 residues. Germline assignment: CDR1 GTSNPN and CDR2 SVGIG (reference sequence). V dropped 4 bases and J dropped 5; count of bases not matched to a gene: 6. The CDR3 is CAWTRTSVHNEQFF. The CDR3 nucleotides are TGTGCCTGGACCCGGACTAGCGTACACAATGAGCAGTTCTTC.

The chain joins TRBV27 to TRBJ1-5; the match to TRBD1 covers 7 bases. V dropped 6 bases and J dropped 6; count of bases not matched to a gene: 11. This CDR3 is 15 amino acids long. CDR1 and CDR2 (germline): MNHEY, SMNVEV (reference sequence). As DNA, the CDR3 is TGTGCCAGCAGATCACGACAGGGTCCTCCTCAGCCCCAGCATTTT. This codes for CASRSRQGPPQPQHF.

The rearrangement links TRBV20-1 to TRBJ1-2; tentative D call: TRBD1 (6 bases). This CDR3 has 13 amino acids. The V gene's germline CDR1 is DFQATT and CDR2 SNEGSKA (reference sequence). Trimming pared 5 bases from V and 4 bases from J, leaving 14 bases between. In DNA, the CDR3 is TGCAGTGCTCAGGCAGGGGCGTTCTATGGCTACACCTTC. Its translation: CSAQAGAFYGYTF.

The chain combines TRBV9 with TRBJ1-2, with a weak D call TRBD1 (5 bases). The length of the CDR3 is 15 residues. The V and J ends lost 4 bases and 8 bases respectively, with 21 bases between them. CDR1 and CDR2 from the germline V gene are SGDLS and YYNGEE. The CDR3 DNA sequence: TGTGCCAGCAGCCCCGTGGTCGGGGCGGCGGGGGGCTACACCTTC. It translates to CASSPVVGAAGGYTF.

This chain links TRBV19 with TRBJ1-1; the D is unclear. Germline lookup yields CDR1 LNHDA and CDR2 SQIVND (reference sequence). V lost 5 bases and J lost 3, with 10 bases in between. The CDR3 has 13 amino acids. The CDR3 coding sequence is TGTGCCAGTAGTTCGAGGGAGTACACTGAAGCTTTCTTT. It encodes CASSSREYTEAFF.